This TCR beta chain emerged from a study of cytomegalovirus exposure and HLA in healthy donors. Study-level findings and limits: When the data were analyzed later, several of the most significant clusters appeared to be linked to common viral pathogens. The later analysis indicated that the majority of CMV-associated TCR beta chains appeared HLA-restricted.

Concerning this clone itself: What it binds is unknown. Other DNA sequences from this sample encode an identical CDR3 as well.

The study ran its PCR with 60 Vbeta and 13 Jbeta primers. Repertoires were generated with immunoSEQ multiplex PCR, while TCRdb's copy carries only in-frame clones and drops some. Among about 140,000 clones listed, 64% were seen once. The J segment lost 0 bases and the V segment lost 3 bases, leaving 1 base of the junction unmatched. Germline values: CDR1 SGHAT, CDR2 FQNNGV. The CDR3 is 14 amino acids. The chain recombines TRBV11-2 with TRBJ1-2, with TRBD1 matching 7 bases. This receptor was taken from a woman between 40 and 50 years old in good health and CMV-seronegative. What was sequenced was PBMCs. CDR3 protein: CASSLGQSNYGYTF. The CDR3 DNA sequence: TGTGCCAGCAGCTTGGGACAGTCTAACTATGGCTACACCTTC. The full variable domain, in which reference TRBV11-2 and TRBJ1-2 provide the parts outside the CDR3, is EAGVAQSPRYKIIEKRQSVAFWCNPISGHATLYWYQQILGQGPKLLIQFQNNGVVDDSQLPKDRFSAERLKGVDSTLKIQPAKLEDSAVYLCASSLGQSNYGYTFGSGTRLTVV.